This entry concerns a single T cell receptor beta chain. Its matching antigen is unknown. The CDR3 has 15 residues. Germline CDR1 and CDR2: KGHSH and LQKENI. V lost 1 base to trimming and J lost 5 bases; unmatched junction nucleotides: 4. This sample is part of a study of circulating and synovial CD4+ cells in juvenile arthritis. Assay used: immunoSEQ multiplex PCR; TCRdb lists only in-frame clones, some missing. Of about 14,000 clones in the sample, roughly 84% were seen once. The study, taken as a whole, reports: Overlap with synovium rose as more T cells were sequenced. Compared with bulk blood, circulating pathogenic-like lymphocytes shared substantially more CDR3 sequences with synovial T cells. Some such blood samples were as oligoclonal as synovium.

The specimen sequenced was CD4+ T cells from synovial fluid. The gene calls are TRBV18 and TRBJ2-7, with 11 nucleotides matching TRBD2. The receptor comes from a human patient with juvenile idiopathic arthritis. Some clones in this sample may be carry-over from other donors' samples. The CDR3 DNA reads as TGTGCCAGCTCACCACTAGCGGGGGGGCTGGACGAGCAGTACTTC. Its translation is CASSPLAGGLDEQYF.